The next 12 T cell receptor beta chains were all read from a single sample in a study of tumor and adjacent non-tumor tissue in lung cancer. Three rounds of nested PCR, following a modified ARM-PCR protocol, produced the TCRbeta library. TCRdb recomputed calls from the multiplex PCR reads with MiXCR, one row per CDR3 protein. Of about 90,000 distinct CDR3 sequences listed, roughly 62% are singletons. This sample's RNA came from whole unsorted tissue. Sequencing was carried out using lung tumor tissue. These receptors all come from a man aged 70 or older with non-small cell lung cancer.

The DNA of the CDR3 is TGTGCCAGCAGGTTATGCAGGGGGAGAAGCGGGGAGCTGTTTTTT. Encoded protein: CASRLCRGRSGELFF. The chain employs TRBV11-2 and TRBJ2-2, with 7 bases matching TRBD1. This CDR3 region has 15 residues. Germline V gene data show CDR1 as SGHAT and CDR2 as FQNNGV. V lost 6 bases, J lost 7 bases, and 11 bases stayed unmatched.

This clonotype was seen many times. This sequence joins TRBV30 and TRBJ1-4; a possible D gene is TRBD1 (6 bases). V lost 2 bases, J lost 3 bases, and 13 bases lay in between. CDR1 is GTSNPN and CDR2 is SVGIG in the germline V gene (reference sequence). The CDR3 has 15 residues. DNA of the CDR3: TGTGCCTGGAGTACGCCGACAGGTCCTAATGAAAAACTGTTTTTT. It specifies CAWSTPTGPNEKLFF.

By share, this clonotype ranks as medium-sized (0.01 to 0.1%). V gene TRBV11-2 combines with J gene TRBJ2-3, with 7 bases matching TRBD1. There are 14 residues in the CDR3. The germline gives CDR1 SGHAT, CDR2 FQNNGV. J was trimmed by 2 bases and V by 3 bases; bases with no gene match: 2. The CDR3 is CASSFRGHTDTQYF. In DNA, the CDR3 is TGTGCCAGCAGCTTTAGGGGGCACACAGATACGCAGTATTTT.

The rearrangement uses TRBV5-1 and TRBJ2-6, with D hard to call. Per the germline V gene, CDR1 is SGHRS and CDR2 is YFSETQ. V was shortened by 4 bases and J by 4 bases, with 18 bases between the two germline ends. CDR3 length: 17 amino acids. CDR3 nucleotide sequence: TGCGCCAGCAGCCGATATAGGGAAATCTTAGGGGCCAACGTCCTGACTTTC. Amino acids: CASSRYREILGANVLTF.

This clonotype was counted once. It may be a read error: a sequence one base away is much more abundant. The genes are TRBV5-4 and TRBJ2-7, with 9 bases aligning to TRBD1. The CDR3 is 14 amino acids. Germline V lookup: CDR1 SGHNT, CDR2 YYREEE (reference sequence). CDR3: CVGSSDRGPYEQYF. The CDR3 DNA is TGTGTCGGGTCCTCGGACAGGGGCCCCTACGAGCAGTACTTC. Using reference TRBV5-4 and TRBJ2-7 for the parts outside the CDR3, the full variable domain is ETGVTQSPTHLIKTRGQQVTLRCSSQSGHNTVSWYQQALGQGPQFIFQYYREEENGRGNFPPRFSGLQFPNYSSELNVNALELDDSALYLCVGSSDRGPYEQYFGPGTRLTVT.

For this clonotype: The final CDR3 position lacks the conserved phenylalanine or tryptophan, pointing to a likely read error. The rearrangement uses TRBV6-5 and TRBJ1-1; 7 bases fit TRBD1. The length of the CDR3 is 12 residues. The V gene's germline CDR1 is MNHEY and CDR2 SVGAGI. The CDR3 DNA reads as TGTGCCTGCAGTTACAGGGGCACTGAAGCTTTCATT. It codes for CACSYRGTEAFI.

This clonotype occurred many times. V gene TRBV14 combines with J gene TRBJ2-7; D possibly corresponds to TRBD2 (5 bases). CDR1 is SGHDN, CDR2 FVKESK, per germline. The CDR3 contains 10 residues. The CDR3 DNA is TGTGCTGAGGGAACCTACGAGCAGTACTTC. Translated, it gives CAEGTYEQYF. The full variable domain, its missing parts supplied by reference TRBV14 and TRBJ2-7, is EAGVTQFPSHSVIEKGQTVTLRCDPISGHDNLYWYRRVMGKEIKFLLHFVKESKQDESGMPNNRFLAERTGGTYSTLKVQPAELEDSGVYFCAEGTYEQYFGPGTRLTVT.

This clonotype showed up many times. V is TRBV6-1 and J is TRBJ2-5; tentatively, D is TRBD2 (6 bases). Germline CDR1 reads MNHNS; CDR2 reads SASEGT. V was clipped by 3 bases and J by 2 bases, with 16 bases between them. The CDR3 runs 16 residues. Here the CDR3 reads CASSDLRESSQETQYF. DNA of the CDR3: TGTGCCAGCAGTGACTTGCGGGAAAGTAGTCAAGAGACCCAGTACTTC.

With respect to this clonotype: A much larger clone lies one base from this, so it may be a read error. The chain employs TRBV4-1 and TRBJ2-1, with 9 bases lining up with TRBD2. The germline V gene encodes CDR1 MGHRA and CDR2 YSYEKL. The CDR3 contains 15 residues. As DNA, the CDR3 is TGCGCCAGCAGCCGGGCGGGGGGGGACTACAATGAGCTGTTCTTC. The encoded protein is CASSRAGGDYNELFF.

This clonotype was counted between two and nine times. This may stem from a read error, because a much larger clone lies one nucleotide away. The chain combines TRBV12-3 or TRBV12-4 with TRBJ1-2, with D tentatively TRBD1 (6 bases). The CDR3 has 16 amino acids. CDR3 sequence reads: CVSSFSQGKLNYGYTF. The CDR3, as DNA: TGTGTCAGCAGTTTTTCCCAGGGGAAACTTAACTATGGCTACACCTTC.

Worth noting for this clonotype: Given a much more abundant clone one base away, this may be a read error. J is TRBJ2-7 and V is TRBV6-6; unclear D gene. Germline V gene sequence: CDR1 MNHNY, CDR2 SVGAGI (reference sequence). The CDR3 consists of 14 residues. CDR3 coding DNA: TGTGCCAGCAGCGCCCGTACATACTCCTACGAGCACTACTTC. Translation gives CASSARTYSYEHYF.

The V call is TRBV6-1, the J call TRBJ2-1; D gene uncertain. This CDR3 contains 15 residues. Germline-derived CDR1 and CDR2 are MNHNS and SASEGT. The V and J ends lost 2 bases and 6 bases respectively, with 14 bases between them. CDR3 nucleotides: TGTGCCAGCAGTGAACGGCCAGACTCCAGCAATGAGCAGTTCTTC. Protein product: CASSERPDSSNEQFF.